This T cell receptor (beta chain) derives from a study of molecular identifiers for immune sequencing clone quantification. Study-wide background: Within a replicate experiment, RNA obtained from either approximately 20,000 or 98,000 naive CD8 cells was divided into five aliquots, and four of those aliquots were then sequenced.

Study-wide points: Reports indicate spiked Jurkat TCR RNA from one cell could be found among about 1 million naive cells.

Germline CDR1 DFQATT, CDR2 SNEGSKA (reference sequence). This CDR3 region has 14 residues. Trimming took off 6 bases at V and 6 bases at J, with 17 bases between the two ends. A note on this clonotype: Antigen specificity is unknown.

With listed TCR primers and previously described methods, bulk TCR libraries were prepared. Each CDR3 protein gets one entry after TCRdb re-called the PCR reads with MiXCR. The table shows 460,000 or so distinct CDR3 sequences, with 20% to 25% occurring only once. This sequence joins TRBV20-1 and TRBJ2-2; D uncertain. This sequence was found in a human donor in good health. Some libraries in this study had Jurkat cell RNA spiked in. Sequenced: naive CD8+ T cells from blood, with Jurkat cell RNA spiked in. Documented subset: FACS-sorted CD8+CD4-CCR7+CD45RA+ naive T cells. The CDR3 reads CSATYRAKPGELFF. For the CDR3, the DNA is TGCAGTGCAACATACCGGGCCAAACCCGGGGAGCTGTTTTTT.